This record looks at one T cell receptor beta chain sequence and its context. What it recognizes is unknown. Eligible hyperthyroidism cases comprised new diagnoses of under 2 months' duration in individuals aged 18 to 65. Excluded: other autoimmune disease, uncontrolled infection, pregnancy or lactation. This specimen comes from a study of Graves' ophthalmopathy and Graves' hyperthyroidism. On the study more broadly: Peripheral blood sampling occurred at initial diagnosis, before any treatment.

RNA transcripts served as template for amplifying TCR beta CDR3 sequences. HTBI primers primed a first-round RT-PCR, and a second-round multiplex PCR followed. In TCRdb, the multiplex PCR reads were re-called with MiXCR into one record per CDR3 protein. The table records tens of thousands of distinct CDR3 sequences, around half of them present only once. The CDR3 consists of 14 residues. Between the trimmed V and J ends, which lost 4 bases and 1 base, there was a span of 8 bases. Looked up from germline, CDR1 is SGHTA and CDR2 is FQGNSA. General study findings and limits: The model predicted progression of ophthalmopathy with a sensitivity of approximately 68%, and its specificity was about 72%.

The sequenced sample was peripheral blood. This clonotype originated in an adult woman with stable Graves' hyperthyroidism. The J gene is TRBJ1-5, the V gene TRBV7-2, with D perhaps TRBD1 (5 bases). CDR3 sequence: CASSSRGSNQPQHF. DNA for the CDR3: TGTGCCAGCAGCTCCCGGGGGAGCAATCAGCCCCAGCATTTT.